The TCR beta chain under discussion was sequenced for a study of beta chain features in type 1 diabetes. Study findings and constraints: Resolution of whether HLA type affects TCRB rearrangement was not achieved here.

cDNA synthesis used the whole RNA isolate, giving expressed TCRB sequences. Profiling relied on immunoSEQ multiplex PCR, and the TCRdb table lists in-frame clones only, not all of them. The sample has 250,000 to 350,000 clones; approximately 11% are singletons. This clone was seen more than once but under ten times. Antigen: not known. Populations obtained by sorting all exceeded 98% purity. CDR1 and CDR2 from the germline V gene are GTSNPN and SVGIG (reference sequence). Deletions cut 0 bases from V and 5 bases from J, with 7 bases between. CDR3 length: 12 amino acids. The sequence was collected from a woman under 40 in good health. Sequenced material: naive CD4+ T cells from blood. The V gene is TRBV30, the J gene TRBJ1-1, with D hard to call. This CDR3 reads CAWSVFRTEAFF. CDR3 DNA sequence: TGTGCCTGGAGTGTATTTCGGACTGAAGCTTTCTTT.